This entry is about one T cell receptor beta chain. Its antigen is unknown. MiXCR, run by TCRdb on the RT-PCR reads, gives a single entry per CDR3 protein. The data contain 500,000 to 600,000 distinct CDR3 sequences, about 12% of them singletons. V lost 3 bases and J lost 8; bases outside the gene matches: 23. The CDR3 runs to 19 residues. The V gene's germline CDR1 is SNHLY and CDR2 FYNNEI. This entry belongs to a study of response to subunit inactivated influenza vaccine. Study-wide results and limits: The authors proposed limited new T cell recruitment per seasonal influenza vaccination.

The chain carries TRBV2 and TRBJ2-3; 7 bases map to TRBD2. This receptor was taken from a man aged 50 or older who received an inactivated influenza vaccine. The sequenced sample was PBMCs from blood, obtained on the day of vaccination. The CDR3 DNA follows: TGTGCCAGCAGTGATAGGTCGGGGACTATCGGGAGTCCGCTCCCTACGCAGTATTTT. This sequence encodes CASSDRSGTIGSPLPTQYF.